Listed below are T cell receptor beta chains from one sample, sequenced in a study of cytomegalovirus exposure and HLA in healthy donors. Repertoires were generated with immunoSEQ multiplex PCR, while TCRdb's copy carries only in-frame clones and drops some. The repertoire has over 70,000 clones, 75% to 85% of them found once; the top ten carry roughly 2%. The sequenced sample consisted of PBMCs. These TCRs come from a man younger than 35 in good health and CMV-seronegative. Both conserved end residues are part of each CDR3. The D gene is left open where the match is weak. Only some rows state a clone size, as once, few, many or a class for expanded clones.

size,V,D,J,CDR3,DNA
.,TRBV4-1,.,TRBJ1-1,CASSQVGAPGGAFF,TGCGCCAGCAGCCAAGTAGGCGCGCCCGGAGGAGCTTTCTTT
.,TRBV7-9,.,TRBJ1-1,CASSLETAEAFF,TGTGCCAGCAGCCTAGAGACAGCCGAAGCTTTCTTT
.,TRBV7-9,.,TRBJ2-3,CSSSAGGPGNTQYF,TGTTCCAGCAGCGCCGGGGGGCCGGGGAATACGCAGTATTTT
once,TRBV10-2,.,TRBJ2-7,CASSRGTYEQYF,TGCGCCAGCAGTCGGGGGACCTACGAGCAGTACTTC
.,TRBV6-5,TRBD1,TRBJ1-2,CASSFSPGQGRGYTF,TGTGCCAGCAGTTTCTCACCGGGACAGGGAAGAGGCTACACCTTC
few,TRBV7-9,TRBD1,TRBJ2-7,CASSFDRATYEQYF,TGTGCCAGCAGCTTCGACAGGGCGACCTACGAGCAGTACTTC
.,TRBV10-3,.,TRBJ1-2,CATHRDLYGYTF,TGTGCCACCCACAGGGATCTTTATGGCTACACCTTC
.,TRBV7-9,.,TRBJ1-2,CATARGYTF,TGTGCCACCGCGAGGGGCTACACCTTC
.,TRBV15,TRBD1,TRBJ1-5,CATSREGQGNWPQHF,TGTGCCACCAGCAGAGAAGGACAGGGGAATTGGCCCCAGCATTTT
.,TRBV5-1,TRBD1,TRBJ1-2,CASSATGTAGDYGYTF,TGCGCCAGCAGCGCAACCGGGACAGCTGGGGACTATGGCTACACCTTC
.,TRBV5-5,.,TRBJ1-5,CASSGGTGSYSNQPQHF,TGTGCCAGCAGTGGGGGCACTGGGAGCTATAGCAATCAGCCCCAGCATTTT
.,TRBV4-1,TRBD1,TRBJ1-1,CASKGASTEAFF,TGCGCCAGCAAGGGGGCGAGCACTGAAGCTTTCTTT
.,TRBV5-1,TRBD2,TRBJ2-7,CASRPAGATRREQYF,TGCGCCAGCAGGCCAGCGGGGGCTACCCGCCGCGAGCAGTACTTC
.,TRBV5-1,TRBD1,TRBJ1-2,CASSSGQGVSYGYTF,TGCGCCAGCAGCTCCGGACAGGGGGTATCCTATGGCTACACCTTC
.,TRBV5-1,.,TRBJ1-1,CASSLGTVNTEAFF,TGCGCCAGCAGCTTGGGGACAGTGAACACTGAAGCTTTCTTT
.,TRBV6-5,.,TRBJ2-1,CASSLSGTITGNEQFF,TGTGCCAGCAGTTTATCCGGGACCATTACAGGGAATGAGCAGTTCTTC
.,TRBV5-5,.,TRBJ1-2,CASSPGGGIYGYTF,TGTGCCAGCTCACCCGGCGGGGGGATCTATGGCTACACCTTC
.,TRBV5-1,TRBD1,TRBJ1-2,CASSPGQGASNYGYTF,TGCGCCAGCAGCCCAGGGCAGGGGGCGTCTAACTATGGCTACACCTTC
.,TRBV7-2,.,TRBJ1-6,CASSSSWYTSSPLHF,TGTGCCAGCAGCTCTAGTTGGTACACTAGTTCACCCCTCCACTTT
.,TRBV6-5,.,TRBJ2-2,CASSTLGGTGELFF,TGTGCCAGCAGTACCCTCGGGGGCACCGGGGAGCTGTTTTTT
.,TRBV25-1,TRBD1,TRBJ1-6,CASSEVGQNNSPLHF,TGTGCCAGCAGTGAAGTGGGACAGAATAATTCACCCCTCCACTTT
.,TRBV7-8,.,TRBJ1-3,CASSLERPGNTIYF,TGTGCCAGCAGCTTAGAGAGGCCTGGAAACACCATATATTTT
.,TRBV10-3,TRBD1,TRBJ1-5,CAISEGTGPNQPQHF,TGTGCCATCAGTGAAGGGACAGGGCCTAATCAGCCCCAGCATTTT
.,TRBV18,.,TRBJ1-1,CASSDSRNTEAFF,TGTGCCAGCTCAGACAGCAGGAACACTGAAGCTTTCTTT
.,TRBV9,.,TRBJ1-1,CASTPLTSLSNTEAFF,TGTGCCAGCACCCCCCTAACTTCCCTATCGAACACTGAAGCTTTCTTT
.,TRBV5-6,TRBD1,TRBJ2-7,CASSDGTETSRSYF,TGTGCCAGCAGCGACGGGACAGAGACGTCCAGATCGTACTTC
once,TRBV6-5,.,TRBJ1-2,CASSEDRPGGYTF,TGTGCCAGCAGCGAAGACAGGCCGGGCGGCTACACCTTC
.,TRBV27,.,TRBJ1-3,CASSLTGNSNTIYF,TGTGCCAGCAGCCTGACAGGCAATTCGAACACCATATATTTT
.,TRBV11-2,TRBD2,TRBJ2-2,CASSLTSGGANTGELFF,TGTGCCAGCAGCTTAACCAGCGGGGGGGCGAACACCGGGGAGCTGTTTTTT
.,TRBV5-1,TRBD1,TRBJ1-5,CASSVSGTGSNQPQHF,TGCGCCAGCAGCGTATCCGGGACAGGTAGCAATCAGCCCCAGCATTTT
.,TRBV10-1,.,TRBJ1-2,CASKGASGGYTF,TGCGCCAGCAAAGGGGCGTCGGGTGGCTACACCTTC
.,TRBV5-4,.,TRBJ2-1,CASSPDNYNEQFF,TGTGCCAGCAGCCCCGACAACTACAATGAGCAGTTCTTC